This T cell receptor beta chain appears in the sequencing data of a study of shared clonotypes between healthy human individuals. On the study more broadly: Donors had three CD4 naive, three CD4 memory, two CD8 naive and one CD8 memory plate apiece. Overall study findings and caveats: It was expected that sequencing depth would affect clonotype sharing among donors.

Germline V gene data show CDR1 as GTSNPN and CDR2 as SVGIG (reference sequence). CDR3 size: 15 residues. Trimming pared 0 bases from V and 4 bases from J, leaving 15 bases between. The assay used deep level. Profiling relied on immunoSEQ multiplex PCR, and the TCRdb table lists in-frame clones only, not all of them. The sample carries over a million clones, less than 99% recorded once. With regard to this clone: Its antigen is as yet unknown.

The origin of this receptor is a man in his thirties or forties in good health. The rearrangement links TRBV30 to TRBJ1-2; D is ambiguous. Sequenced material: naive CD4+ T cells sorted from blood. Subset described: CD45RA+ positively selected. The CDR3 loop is CAWSVVAGIVYGYTF. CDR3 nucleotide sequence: TGTGCCTGGAGTGTAGTCGCGGGAATAGTCTATGGCTACACCTTC.